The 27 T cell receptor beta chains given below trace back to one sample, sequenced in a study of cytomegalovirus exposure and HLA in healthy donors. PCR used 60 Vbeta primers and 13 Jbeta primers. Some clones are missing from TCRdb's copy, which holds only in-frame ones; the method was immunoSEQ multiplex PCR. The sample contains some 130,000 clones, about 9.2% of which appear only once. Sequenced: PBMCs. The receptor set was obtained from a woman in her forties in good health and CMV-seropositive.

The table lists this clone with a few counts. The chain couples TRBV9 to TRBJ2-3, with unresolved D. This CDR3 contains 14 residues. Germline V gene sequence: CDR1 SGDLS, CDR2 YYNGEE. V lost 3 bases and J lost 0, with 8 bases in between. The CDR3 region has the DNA TGTGCCAGCAGCGGGCCACCTAGCACAGATACGCAGTATTTT. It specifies CASSGPPSTDTQYF.

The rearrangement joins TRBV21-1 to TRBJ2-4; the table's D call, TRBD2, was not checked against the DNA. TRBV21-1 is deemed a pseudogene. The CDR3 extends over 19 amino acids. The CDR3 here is CASSTRGSGSYGGKNIQYF. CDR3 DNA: TGTGCCAGCAGCACCCGGGGCTCGGGAAGTTACGGGGGCAAAAACATTCAGTACTTC.

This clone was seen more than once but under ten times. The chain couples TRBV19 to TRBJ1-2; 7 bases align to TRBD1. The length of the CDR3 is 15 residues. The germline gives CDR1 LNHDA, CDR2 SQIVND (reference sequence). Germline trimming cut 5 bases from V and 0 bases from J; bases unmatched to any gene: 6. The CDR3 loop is CASSGRTGPNYGYTF. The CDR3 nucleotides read TGTGCCAGTAGTGGAAGGACAGGCCCTAACTATGGCTACACCTTC.

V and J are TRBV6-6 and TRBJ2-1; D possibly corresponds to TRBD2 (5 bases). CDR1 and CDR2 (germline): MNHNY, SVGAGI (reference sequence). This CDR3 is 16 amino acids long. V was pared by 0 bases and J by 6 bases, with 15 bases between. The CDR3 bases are TGTGCCAGCAGTTACTCGAAACAGTTCGGGGTCAATGAGCAGTTCTTC. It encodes CASSYSKQFGVNEQFF.

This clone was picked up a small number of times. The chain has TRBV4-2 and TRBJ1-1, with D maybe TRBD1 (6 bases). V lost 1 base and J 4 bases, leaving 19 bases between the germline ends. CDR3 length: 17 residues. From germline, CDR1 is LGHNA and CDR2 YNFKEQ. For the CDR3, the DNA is TGTGCCAGCAGCCAAGTCCCGGACGGGGGGCCGCGCACTGAAGCTTTCTTT. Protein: CASSQVPDGGPRTEAFF.

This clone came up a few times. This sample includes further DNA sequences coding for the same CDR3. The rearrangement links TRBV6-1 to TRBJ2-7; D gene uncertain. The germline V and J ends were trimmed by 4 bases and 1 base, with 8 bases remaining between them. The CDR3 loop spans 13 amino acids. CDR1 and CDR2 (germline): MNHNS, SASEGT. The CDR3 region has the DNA TGTGCCAGCAGTGCCGGGTTTTCCTACGAGCAGTACTTC. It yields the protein CASSAGFSYEQYF.

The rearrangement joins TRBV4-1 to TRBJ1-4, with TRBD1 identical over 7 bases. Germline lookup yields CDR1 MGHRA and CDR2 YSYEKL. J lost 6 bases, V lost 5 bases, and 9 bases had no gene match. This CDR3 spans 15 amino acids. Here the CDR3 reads CASSTGTANDEKLFF. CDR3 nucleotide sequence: TGCGCCAGCAGCACCGGGACAGCCAACGATGAAAAACTGTTTTTT.

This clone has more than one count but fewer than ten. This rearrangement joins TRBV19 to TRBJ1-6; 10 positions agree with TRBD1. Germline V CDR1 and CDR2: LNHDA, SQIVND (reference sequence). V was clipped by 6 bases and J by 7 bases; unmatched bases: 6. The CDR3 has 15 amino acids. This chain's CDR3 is CASSHRTGGNSPLHF. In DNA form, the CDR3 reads TGTGCCAGTAGCCATCGGACAGGGGGAAATTCACCCCTCCACTTT.

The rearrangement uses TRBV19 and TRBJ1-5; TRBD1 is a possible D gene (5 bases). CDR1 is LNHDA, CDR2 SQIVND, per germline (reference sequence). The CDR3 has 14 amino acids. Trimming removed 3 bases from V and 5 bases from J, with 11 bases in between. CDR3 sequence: CASSILGLHQPQHF. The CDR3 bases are TGTGCCAGTAGTATTTTGGGGCTCCATCAGCCCCAGCATTTT.

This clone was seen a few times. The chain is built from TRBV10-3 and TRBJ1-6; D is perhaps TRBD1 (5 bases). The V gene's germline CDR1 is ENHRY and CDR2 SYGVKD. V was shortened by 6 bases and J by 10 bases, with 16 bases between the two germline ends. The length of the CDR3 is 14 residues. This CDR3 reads CAIRESQGGSPLHF. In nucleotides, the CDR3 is TGTGCCATCAGGGAGAGCCAGGGCGGCTCACCCCTCCACTTT.

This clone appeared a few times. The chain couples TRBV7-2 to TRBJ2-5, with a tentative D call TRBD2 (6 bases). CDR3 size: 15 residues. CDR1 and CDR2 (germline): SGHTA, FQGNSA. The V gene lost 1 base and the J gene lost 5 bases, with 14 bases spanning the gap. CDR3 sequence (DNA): TGTGCCAGCAGCTTAGTTGATCGGGGAGGTGAGACCCAGTACTTC. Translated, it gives CASSLVDRGGETQYF.

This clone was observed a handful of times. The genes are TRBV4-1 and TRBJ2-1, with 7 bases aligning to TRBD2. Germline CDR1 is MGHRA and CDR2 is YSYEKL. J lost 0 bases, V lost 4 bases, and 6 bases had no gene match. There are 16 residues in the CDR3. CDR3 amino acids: CASSRSSGGSYNEQFF. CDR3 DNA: TGCGCCAGCAGCCGCTCTAGCGGCGGCTCCTACAATGAGCAGTTCTTC.

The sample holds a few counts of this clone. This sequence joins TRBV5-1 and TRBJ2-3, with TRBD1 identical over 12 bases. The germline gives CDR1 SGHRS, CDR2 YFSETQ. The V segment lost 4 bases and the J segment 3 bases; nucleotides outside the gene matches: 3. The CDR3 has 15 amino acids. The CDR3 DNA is TGCGCCAGCAGCCTGGGACAGGGGGCGACAGATACGCAGTATTTT. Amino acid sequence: CASSLGQGATDTQYF. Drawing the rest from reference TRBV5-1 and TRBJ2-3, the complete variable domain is KAGVTQTPRYLIKTRGQQVTLSCSPISGHRSVSWYQQTPGQGLQFLFEYFSETQRNKGNFPGRFSGRQFSNSRSEMNVSTLELGDSALYLCASSLGQGATDTQYFGPGTRLTVL.

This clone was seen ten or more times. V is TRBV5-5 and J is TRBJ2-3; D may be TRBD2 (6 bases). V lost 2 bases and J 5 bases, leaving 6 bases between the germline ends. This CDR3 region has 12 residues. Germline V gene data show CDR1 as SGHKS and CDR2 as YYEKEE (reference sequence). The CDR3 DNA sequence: TGTGCCAGCAGCTTTAGCGGAGATACGCAGTATTTT. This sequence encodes CASSFSGDTQYF. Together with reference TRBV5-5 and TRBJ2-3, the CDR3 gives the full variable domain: DAGVTQSPTHLIKTRGQQVTLRCSPISGHKSVSWYQQVLGQGPQFIFQYYEKEERGRGNFPDRFSARQFPNYSSELNVNALLLGDSALYLCASSFSGDTQYFGPGTRLTVL.

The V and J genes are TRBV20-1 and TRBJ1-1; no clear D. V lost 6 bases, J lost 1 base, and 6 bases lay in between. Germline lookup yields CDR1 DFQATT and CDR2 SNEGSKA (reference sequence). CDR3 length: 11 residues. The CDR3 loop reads CSAARNTEAFF. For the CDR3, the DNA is TGCAGTGCCGCCAGGAACACTGAAGCTTTCTTT.

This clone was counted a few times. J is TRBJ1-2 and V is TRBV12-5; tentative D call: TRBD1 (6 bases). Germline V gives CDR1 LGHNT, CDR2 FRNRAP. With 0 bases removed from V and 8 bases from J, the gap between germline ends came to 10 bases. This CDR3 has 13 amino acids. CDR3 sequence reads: CASGLVQGGGYTF. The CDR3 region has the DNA TGTGCTAGTGGTTTGGTACAGGGAGGGGGCTACACCTTC.

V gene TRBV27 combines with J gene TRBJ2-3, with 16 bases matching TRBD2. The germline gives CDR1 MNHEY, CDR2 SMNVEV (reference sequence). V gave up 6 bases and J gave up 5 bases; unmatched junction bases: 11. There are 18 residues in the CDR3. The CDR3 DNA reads TGTGCCAGCAGGCCCCTTCCGGGACTAGCGGGGGGGGGAGATACGCAGTATTTT. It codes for CASRPLPGLAGGGDTQYF.

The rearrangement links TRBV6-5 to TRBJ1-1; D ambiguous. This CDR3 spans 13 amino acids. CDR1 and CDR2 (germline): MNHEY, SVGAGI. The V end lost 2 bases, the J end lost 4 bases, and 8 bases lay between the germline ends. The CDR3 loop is CASSYEGSTEAFF. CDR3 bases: TGTGCCAGCAGTTACGAGGGTTCCACTGAAGCTTTCTTT.

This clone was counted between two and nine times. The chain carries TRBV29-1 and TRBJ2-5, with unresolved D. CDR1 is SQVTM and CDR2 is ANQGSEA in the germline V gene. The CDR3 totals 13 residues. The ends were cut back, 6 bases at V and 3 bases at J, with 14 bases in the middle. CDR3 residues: CSVLEAREETQYF. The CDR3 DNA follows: TGCAGCGTGCTTGAGGCTCGGGAAGAGACCCAGTACTTC.

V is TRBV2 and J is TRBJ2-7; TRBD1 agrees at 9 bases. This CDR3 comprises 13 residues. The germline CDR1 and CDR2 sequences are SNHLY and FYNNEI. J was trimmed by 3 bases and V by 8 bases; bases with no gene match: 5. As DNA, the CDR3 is TGTGCCAGCGAACAGGGGGCCCTCTACGAGCAGTACTTC. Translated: CASEQGALYEQYF. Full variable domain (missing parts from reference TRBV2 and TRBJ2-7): EPEVTQTPSHQVTQMGQEVILRCVPISNHLYFYWYRQILGQKVEFLVSFYNNEISEKSEIFDDQFSVERPDGSNFTLKIRSTKLEDSAMYFCASEQGALYEQYFGPGTRLTVT.

DNA of the CDR3: TGCGCCAGCAGCTTAGCAGGGGGTTCTGAAGCTTTCTTT. This gives the protein CASSLAGGSEAFF. This chain links TRBV5-1 with TRBJ1-1, with 7 nucleotides matching TRBD1. Losses at the gene ends were 2 bases for V and 6 bases for J; bases not matched to a gene: 4. This CDR3 contains 13 residues. Germline V gives CDR1 SGHRS, CDR2 YFSETQ.

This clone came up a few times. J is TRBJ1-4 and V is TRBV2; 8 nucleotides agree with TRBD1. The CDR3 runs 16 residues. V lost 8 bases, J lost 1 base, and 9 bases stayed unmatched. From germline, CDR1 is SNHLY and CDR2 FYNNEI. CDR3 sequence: CASRLSGGKTNEKLFF. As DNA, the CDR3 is TGTGCCAGCCGGCTTTCAGGGGGCAAAACTAATGAAAAACTGTTTTTT.

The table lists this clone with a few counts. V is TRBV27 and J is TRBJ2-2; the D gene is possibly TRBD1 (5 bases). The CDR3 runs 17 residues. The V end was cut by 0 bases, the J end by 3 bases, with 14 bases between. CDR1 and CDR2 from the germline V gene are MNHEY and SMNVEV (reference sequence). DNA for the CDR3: TGTGCCAGCAGTTTATCGCGTACAGGTCGTGACACCGGGGAGCTGTTTTTT. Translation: CASSLSRTGRDTGELFF.

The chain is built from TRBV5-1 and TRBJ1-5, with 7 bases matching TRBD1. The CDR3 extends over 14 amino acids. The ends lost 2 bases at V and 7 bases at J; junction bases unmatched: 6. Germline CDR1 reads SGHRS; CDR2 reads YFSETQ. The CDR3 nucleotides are TGCGCCAGCAGCTTAGGGGACAGCGGGCAGCCCCAGCATTTT. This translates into CASSLGDSGQPQHF.

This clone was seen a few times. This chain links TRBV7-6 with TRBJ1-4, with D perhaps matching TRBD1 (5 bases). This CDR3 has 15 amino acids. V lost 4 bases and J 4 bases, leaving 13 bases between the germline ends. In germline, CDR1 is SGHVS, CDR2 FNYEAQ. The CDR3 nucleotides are TGTGCCAGCAGCTCTGGACAACTGATTAATGAAAAACTGTTTTTT. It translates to CASSSGQLINEKLFF.

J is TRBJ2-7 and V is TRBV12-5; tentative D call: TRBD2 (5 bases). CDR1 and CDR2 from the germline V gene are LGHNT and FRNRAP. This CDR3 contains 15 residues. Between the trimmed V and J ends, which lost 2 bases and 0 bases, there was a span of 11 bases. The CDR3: CASGLPTGSSYEQYF. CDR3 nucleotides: TGTGCTAGTGGTTTGCCAACGGGAAGCTCCTACGAGCAGTACTTC.

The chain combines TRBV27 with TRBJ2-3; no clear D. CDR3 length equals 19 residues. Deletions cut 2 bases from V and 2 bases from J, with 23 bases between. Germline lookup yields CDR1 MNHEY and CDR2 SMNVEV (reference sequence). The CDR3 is CASSLGNFASGIITDTQYF. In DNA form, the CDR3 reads TGTGCCAGCAGTTTAGGCAACTTCGCTAGTGGAATAATCACAGATACGCAGTATTTT.